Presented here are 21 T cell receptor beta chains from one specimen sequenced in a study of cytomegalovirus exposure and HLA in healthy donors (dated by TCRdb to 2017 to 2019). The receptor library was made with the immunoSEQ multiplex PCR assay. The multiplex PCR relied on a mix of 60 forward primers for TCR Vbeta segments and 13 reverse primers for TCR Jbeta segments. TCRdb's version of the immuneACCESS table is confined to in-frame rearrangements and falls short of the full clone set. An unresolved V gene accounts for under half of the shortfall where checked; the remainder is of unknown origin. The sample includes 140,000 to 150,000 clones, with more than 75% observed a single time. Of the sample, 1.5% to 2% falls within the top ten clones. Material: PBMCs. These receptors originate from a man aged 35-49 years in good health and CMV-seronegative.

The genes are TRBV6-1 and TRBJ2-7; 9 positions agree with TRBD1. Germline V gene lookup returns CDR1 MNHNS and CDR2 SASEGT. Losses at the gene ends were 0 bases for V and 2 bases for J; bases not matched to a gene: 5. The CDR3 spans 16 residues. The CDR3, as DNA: TGTGCCAGCAGTGAAGCGGGACAGGGTGGGACCTACGAGCAGTACTTC. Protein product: CASSEAGQGGTYEQYF.

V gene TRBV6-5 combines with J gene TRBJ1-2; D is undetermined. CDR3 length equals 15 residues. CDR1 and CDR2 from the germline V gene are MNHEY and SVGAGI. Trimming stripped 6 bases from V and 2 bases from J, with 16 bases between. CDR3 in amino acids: CASRPEAWVNYGYTF. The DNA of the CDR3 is TGTGCCAGCAGACCGGAGGCGTGGGTGAACTATGGCTACACCTTC.

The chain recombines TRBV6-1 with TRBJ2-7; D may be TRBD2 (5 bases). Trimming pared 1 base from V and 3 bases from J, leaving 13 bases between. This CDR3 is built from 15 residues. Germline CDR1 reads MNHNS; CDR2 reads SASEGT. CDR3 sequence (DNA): TGTGCCAGCAGTGAAGAGATGGGAGAACGCTACGAGCAGTACTTC. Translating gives CASSEEMGERYEQYF.

The CDR3 DNA follows: TGTGCCAGCAGTCCCTGGACAGGCACCTACGAGCAGTACTTC. It yields the protein CASSPWTGTYEQYF. V is TRBV6-5 and J is TRBJ2-7; 7 nucleotides agree with TRBD1. CDR3 length: 14 residues. V shed 5 bases and J 2 bases; nucleotides not matched to a gene: 6. CDR1 MNHEY and CDR2 SVGAGI come from the germline V gene.

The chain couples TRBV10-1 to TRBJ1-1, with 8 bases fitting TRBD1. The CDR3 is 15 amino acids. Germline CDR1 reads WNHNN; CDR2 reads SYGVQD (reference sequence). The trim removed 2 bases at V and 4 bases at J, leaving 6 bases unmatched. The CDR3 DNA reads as TGCGCCAGCAGTGAGGCAGGGGGCATGAGCACTGAAGCTTTCTTT. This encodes CASSEAGGMSTEAFF.

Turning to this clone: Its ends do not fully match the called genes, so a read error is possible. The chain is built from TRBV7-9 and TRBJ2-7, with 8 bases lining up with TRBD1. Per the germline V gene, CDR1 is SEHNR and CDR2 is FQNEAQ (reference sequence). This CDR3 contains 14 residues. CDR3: CSSSLAQGAVEQYF. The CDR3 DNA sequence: TGTTCCAGCAGCTTAGCGCAGGGGGCAGTCGAGCAGTACTTC.

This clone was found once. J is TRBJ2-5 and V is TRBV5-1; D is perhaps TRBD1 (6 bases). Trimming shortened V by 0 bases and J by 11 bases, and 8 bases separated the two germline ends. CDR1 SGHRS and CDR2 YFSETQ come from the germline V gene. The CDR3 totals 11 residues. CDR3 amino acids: CASSLGQEQYF. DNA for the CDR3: TGCGCCAGCAGCTTGGGACAGGAGCAGTACTTC.

CDR3 loop: CASLRQGAYEKLFF. CDR3 DNA sequence: TGTGCCAGCCTAAGACAGGGGGCGTATGAAAAACTGTTTTTT. The V and J genes are TRBV6-1 and TRBJ1-4; 10 nucleotides align to TRBD1. The V gene's germline CDR1 is MNHNS and CDR2 SASEGT. The CDR3 totals 14 residues. V dropped 8 bases and J dropped 6; count of bases not matched to a gene: 6.

This chain's CDR3 is CATSSARSEAFF. The CDR3 DNA reads TGTGCCACCAGCAGTGCCAGGTCTGAAGCTTTCTTT. The chain combines TRBV15 with TRBJ1-1; D is undetermined. V dropped 3 bases and J dropped 6 bases, with 8 bases sitting between them. The CDR3 has 12 residues. CDR1 is LNHNV and CDR2 is YYDKDF in the germline V gene (reference sequence).

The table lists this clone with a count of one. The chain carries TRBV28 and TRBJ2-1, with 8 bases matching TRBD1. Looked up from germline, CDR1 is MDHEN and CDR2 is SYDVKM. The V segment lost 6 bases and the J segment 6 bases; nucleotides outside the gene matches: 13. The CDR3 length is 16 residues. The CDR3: CASRLQGAPGGNEQFF. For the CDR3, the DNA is TGTGCCAGCAGGCTCCAGGGGGCGCCCGGAGGCAATGAGCAGTTCTTC.

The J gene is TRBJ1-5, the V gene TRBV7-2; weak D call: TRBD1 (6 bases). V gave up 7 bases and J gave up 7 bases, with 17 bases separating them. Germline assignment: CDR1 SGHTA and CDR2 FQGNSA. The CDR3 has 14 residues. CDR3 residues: CASTRGGIGQPQHF. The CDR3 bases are TGTGCCAGCACCAGAGGGGGTATCGGGCAGCCCCAGCATTTT.

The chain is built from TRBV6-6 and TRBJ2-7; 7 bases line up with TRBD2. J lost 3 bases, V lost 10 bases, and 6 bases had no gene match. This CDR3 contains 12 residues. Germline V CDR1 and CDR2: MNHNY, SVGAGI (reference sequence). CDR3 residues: CATTSRNYEQYF. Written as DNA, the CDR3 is TGTGCCACGACTAGCAGAAACTACGAGCAGTACTTC.

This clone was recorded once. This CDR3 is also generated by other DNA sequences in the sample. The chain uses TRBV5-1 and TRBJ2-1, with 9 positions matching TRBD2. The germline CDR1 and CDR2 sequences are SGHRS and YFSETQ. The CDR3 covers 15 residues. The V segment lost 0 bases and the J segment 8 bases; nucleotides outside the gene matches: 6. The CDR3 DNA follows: TGCGCCAGCAGCTTGGGCCTAGCGGGGAAGTATGAGCAGTTCTTC. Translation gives CASSLGLAGKYEQFF.

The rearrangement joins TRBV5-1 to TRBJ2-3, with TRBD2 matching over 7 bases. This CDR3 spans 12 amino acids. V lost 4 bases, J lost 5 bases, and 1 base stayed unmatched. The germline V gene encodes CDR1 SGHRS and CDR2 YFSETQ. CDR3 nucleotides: TGCGCCAGCAGCGGGGGGGGAGATACGCAGTATTTT. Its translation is CASSGGGDTQYF.

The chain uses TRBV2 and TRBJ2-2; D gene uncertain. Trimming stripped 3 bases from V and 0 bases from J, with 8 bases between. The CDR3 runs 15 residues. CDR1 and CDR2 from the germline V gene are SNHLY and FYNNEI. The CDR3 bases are TGTGCCAGCAGTGATACACGATCGAACACCGGGGAGCTGTTTTTT. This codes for CASSDTRSNTGELFF.

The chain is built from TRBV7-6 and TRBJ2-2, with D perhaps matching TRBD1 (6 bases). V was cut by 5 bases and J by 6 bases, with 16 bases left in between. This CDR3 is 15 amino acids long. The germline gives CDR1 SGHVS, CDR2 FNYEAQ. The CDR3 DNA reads TGTGCCAGCAGCGCAAGACAGGTACAGGCCGGGGAGCTGTTTTTT. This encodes CASSARQVQAGELFF. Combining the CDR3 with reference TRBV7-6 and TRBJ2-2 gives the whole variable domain GAGVSQSPRYKVTKRGQDVALRCDPISGHVSLYWYRQALGQGPEFLTYFNYEAQQDKSGLPNDRFSAERPEGSISTLTIQRTEQRDSAMYRCASSARQVQAGELFFGEGSRLTVL.

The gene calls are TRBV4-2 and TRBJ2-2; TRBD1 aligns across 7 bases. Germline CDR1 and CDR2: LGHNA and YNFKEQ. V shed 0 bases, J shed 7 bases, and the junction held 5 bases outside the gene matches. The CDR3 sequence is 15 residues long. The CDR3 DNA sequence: TGTGCCAGCAGCCAAGATACAGGGGCGGTCGGGGAGCTGTTTTTT. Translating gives CASSQDTGAVGELFF.

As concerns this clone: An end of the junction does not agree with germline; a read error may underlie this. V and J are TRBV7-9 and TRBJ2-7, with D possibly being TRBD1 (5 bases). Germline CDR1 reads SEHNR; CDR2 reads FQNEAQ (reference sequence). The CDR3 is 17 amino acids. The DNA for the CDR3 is TGTTCCAGCAGCTCTAACACGGCAGGGCGGTCGTCCTACGAGCAGTACTTC. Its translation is CSSSSNTAGRSSYEQYF.

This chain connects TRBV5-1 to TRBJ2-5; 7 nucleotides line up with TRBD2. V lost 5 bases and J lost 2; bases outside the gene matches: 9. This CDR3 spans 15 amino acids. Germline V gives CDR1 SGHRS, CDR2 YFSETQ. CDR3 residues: CASRTRLARQETQYF. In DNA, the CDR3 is TGCGCCAGCAGGACCCGACTAGCACGACAAGAGACCCAGTACTTC.

The CDR3 DNA reads TGTGCCAGCAGTACAGGGGTAGGAAGCGCTGAAGCTTTCTTT. This gives the protein CASSTGVGSAEAFF. This chain connects TRBV6-5 to TRBJ1-1, with 7 bases identical to TRBD1. Germline loops: CDR1 MNHEY, CDR2 SVGAGI. The CDR3 consists of 14 residues. Trimming cost V 5 bases and J 6 bases; bases outside gene matches: 9.

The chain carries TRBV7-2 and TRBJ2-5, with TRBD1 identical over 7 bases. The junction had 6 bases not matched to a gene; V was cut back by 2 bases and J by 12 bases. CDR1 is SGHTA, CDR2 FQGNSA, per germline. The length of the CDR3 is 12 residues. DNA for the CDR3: TGTGCCAGCAGCTTAAGGGGGCCAGGAAAGTACTTC. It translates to CASSLRGPGKYF.